This T cell receptor (beta chain) appears in the sequencing data of a study of OX40 agonist ivuxolimab in advanced cancers. Sequencing used immunoSEQ multiplex PCR; TCRdb keeps in-frame clones, though not all of them. The sample lists 70,000 to 75,000 clones, roughly 88% seen once, with 2.5% to 3% in the top ten. This clone came up a few times. This TCR was recovered from an adult with an advanced solid tumor such as melanoma, head and neck, liver or kidney cancer. This material consisted of CD4+ or CD8+ T cells sorted from blood, taken in a trial of the OX40 agonist ivuxolimab.

The CDR3 sequence: CASSLGRSGELFF. For the CDR3, the DNA is TGTGCCAGCAGCTTGGGAAGGAGCGGGGAGCTGTTTTTT. V is TRBV5-6 and J is TRBJ2-2; D gene unclear. Germline CDR1 and CDR2: SGHDT and YYEEEE. V lost 0 bases, J lost 7 bases, and 7 bases lay in between. This CDR3 region has 13 residues. The full variable domain, its missing parts supplied by reference TRBV5-6 and TRBJ2-2, is DAGVTQSPTHLIKTRGQQVTLRCSPKSGHDTVSWYQQALGQGPQFIFQYYEEEERQRGNFPDRFSGHQFPNYSSELNVNALLLGDSALYLCASSLGRSGELFFGEGSRLTVL.